The 22 T cell receptor beta chains below come from one sample, sequenced in a study of radiation and T cells in renal cell carcinoma. Assay: immunoSEQ multiplex PCR; the TCRdb copy retains only in-frame clones and omits some. Among 45,000 to 55,000 clones listed, roughly 78% were seen once. Indicated time point: blood 2 weeks post-SBRT. Documented treatment: 15 Gy SBRT to primary tumor, nephrectomy 4 weeks later. The specimen was blood, collected from a patient whose treatment included radiotherapy and nephrectomy. The receptor set was obtained from a woman in her sixties or seventies with renal cell carcinoma.

The V and J genes are TRBV5-1 and TRBJ2-5; 9 nucleotides align to TRBD2. V dropped 4 bases and J dropped 5; count of bases not matched to a gene: 12. Germline CDR1 and CDR2: SGHRS and YFSETQ. This CDR3 has 16 amino acids. CDR3 amino acids: CASSVTSGRGGETQYF. In nucleotides, the CDR3 is TGCGCCAGCAGCGTGACTAGCGGACGAGGGGGGGAGACCCAGTACTTC. The variable domain in full, with the rest retrieved from reference TRBV5-1 and TRBJ2-5, is KAGVTQTPRYLIKTRGQQVTLSCSPISGHRSVSWYQQTPGQGLQFLFEYFSETQRNKGNFPGRFSGRQFSNSRSEMNVSTLELGDSALYLCASSVTSGRGGETQYFGPGTRLLVL.

This chain links TRBV19 with TRBJ1-2; tentatively, D is TRBD1 (5 bases). Trimming pared 1 base from V and 7 bases from J, leaving 13 bases between. This CDR3 has 14 amino acids. CDR1 and CDR2 from the germline V gene are LNHDA and SQIVND (reference sequence). The CDR3 sequence: CASSIGGREIGYTF. The CDR3 bases are TGTGCCAGTAGTATAGGCGGCAGGGAAATTGGCTACACCTTC.

The chain carries TRBV5-1 and TRBJ2-7; perhaps TRBD2 as D (6 bases). CDR3 length: 14 residues. Germline loops: CDR1 SGHRS, CDR2 YFSETQ. V lost 4 bases and J 3 bases, leaving 14 bases between the germline ends. CDR3 loop: CASSGRDLNYEQYF. The CDR3 region has the DNA TGCGCCAGCAGCGGCCGGGACTTGAACTACGAGCAGTACTTC.

V gene TRBV5-1 combines with J gene TRBJ2-2, with unresolved D. V was shortened by 2 bases and J by 0 bases, with 5 bases between the two germline ends. The germline CDR1 and CDR2 sequences are SGHRS and YFSETQ. This CDR3 region has 14 residues. The chain's CDR3 is CASSFGSNTGELFF. Here the CDR3 DNA reads TGCGCCAGCAGCTTTGGTTCGAACACCGGGGAGCTGTTTTTT.

The V gene is TRBV2, the J gene TRBJ1-1, with 7 bases fitting TRBD1. The CDR3 has 15 amino acids. Losses at the gene ends were 2 bases for V and 0 bases for J; bases not matched to a gene: 3. CDR1 SNHLY and CDR2 FYNNEI come from the germline V gene. This CDR3 is CASSERTGLNTEAFF. The CDR3 DNA follows: TGTGCCAGCAGTGAAAGGACAGGATTGAACACTGAAGCTTTCTTT.

The J gene is TRBJ1-2, the V gene TRBV2; D may be TRBD1 (5 bases). Trimming took 7 bases from V and 0 from J, leaving 15 bases between them. Germline V CDR1 and CDR2: SNHLY, FYNNEI. The CDR3 loop spans 15 amino acids. The CDR3 DNA reads as TGTGCCAGCAAAAAGGACAAGACCCCTAACTATGGCTACACCTTC. Protein product: CASKKDKTPNYGYTF.

The V gene is TRBV7-3, the J gene TRBJ1-1; 7 bases align to TRBD1. This CDR3 region has 15 residues. CDR1 and CDR2 from the germline V gene are SGHTA and FQGTGA. The J segment lost 0 bases and the V segment lost 5 bases, leaving 6 bases of the junction unmatched. CDR3 bases: TGTGCCAGCAGCAGAGGGGGCGGATTGAACACTGAAGCTTTCTTT. Amino acids: CASSRGGGLNTEAFF.

The genes are TRBV6-5 and TRBJ2-7; no reliable D call. In germline, CDR1 is MNHEY, CDR2 SVGAGI. Trimming pared 5 bases from V and 1 base from J, leaving 9 bases between. The CDR3 loop spans 13 amino acids. The CDR3 region has the DNA TGTGCCAGCAGTGACTTGGGGTCCTACGAGCAGTACTTC. Encoded protein: CASSDLGSYEQYF.

This clone was counted between two and nine times. J is TRBJ2-7 and V is TRBV4-1; D is unresolved. V was trimmed by 0 bases and J by 6 bases, leaving 12 bases between them. This CDR3 is 14 amino acids long. Germline V CDR1 and CDR2: MGHRA, YSYEKL. This CDR3 is CASSQDPAWSEQYF. CDR3 coding DNA: TGCGCCAGCAGCCAAGATCCAGCGTGGTCCGAGCAGTACTTC.

The chain uses TRBV7-2 and TRBJ2-3; 13 bases align to TRBD2. CDR1 is SGHTA, CDR2 FQGNSA, per germline. The CDR3 is 16 amino acids. Trimming removed 5 bases from V and 2 bases from J; junction bases left unmatched: 4. CDR3 amino acids: CASSKGLAGPTDTQYF. CDR3 nucleotides: TGTGCCAGCAGCAAGGGACTAGCGGGGCCCACAGATACGCAGTATTTT.

This chain joins TRBV9 and TRBJ2-5; 8 bases fit TRBD2. There are 14 residues in the CDR3. With V trimmed by 7 bases and J by 5 bases, 10 bases remained unmatched. The V gene's germline CDR1 is SGDLS and CDR2 YYNGEE. The CDR3 DNA reads TGTGCCAGCGCGACCGGGACTAGGGGGGAGACCCAGTACTTC. Protein product: CASATGTRGETQYF.

The chain links TRBV7-7 to TRBJ2-4; D could derive from TRBD1 or TRBD2 (5 bases each). Germline assignment: CDR1 SSHAT and CDR2 FNYEAQ (reference sequence). Trimming took 1 base from V and 2 from J, leaving 12 bases between them. This CDR3 contains 16 residues. The CDR3 spells CASSLGDVLTKNIQYF. The CDR3 DNA reads TGTGCCAGCAGCTTAGGGGACGTGCTAACCAAAAACATTCAGTACTTC. The whole variable domain, filled in from reference TRBV7-7 and TRBJ2-4, reads GAGVSQSPRYKVTKRGQDVTLRCDPISSHATLYWYQQALGQGPEFLTYFNYEAQPDKSGLPSDRFSAERPEGSISTLTIQRTEQRDSAMYRCASSLGDVLTKNIQYFGAGTRLSVL.

The chain employs TRBV29-1 and TRBJ1-2; D possibly corresponds to TRBD1 (5 bases). CDR3 length: 15 amino acids. V lost 7 bases, J lost 3 bases, and 21 bases lay in between. CDR1 SQVTM and CDR2 ANQGSEA come from the germline V gene. CDR3: CSEDGSRGRYYGYTF. In DNA, the CDR3 is TGCAGCGAAGATGGAAGTAGGGGACGATACTATGGCTACACCTTC. Supplemented by reference TRBV29-1 and TRBJ1-2, the full variable domain reads SAVISQKPSRDICQRGTSLTIQCQVDSQVTMMFWYRQQPGQSLTLIATANQGSEATYESGFVIDKFPISRPNLTFSTLTVSNMSPEDSSIYLCSEDGSRGRYYGYTFGSGTRLTVV.

CDR3 amino acids: CASSLGGGPGETQYF. The CDR3 DNA reads as TGTGCCAGCAGTCTTGGAGGGGGGCCTGGAGAGACCCAGTACTTC. The V gene is TRBV7-2, the J gene TRBJ2-5; D might be TRBD1 or TRBD2, each matching 6 bases. There are 15 residues in the CDR3. Germline CDR1 is SGHTA and CDR2 is FQGNSA. V gave up 6 bases and J gave up 4 bases, with 18 bases separating them.

The chain uses TRBV2 and TRBJ1-3, with TRBD1 as a possible D gene (6 bases). Germline CDR1 and CDR2: SNHLY and FYNNEI. V was shortened by 7 bases and J by 3 bases, with 13 bases between the two germline ends. This CDR3 has 14 residues. The CDR3: CASKLQGGGNTIYF. The CDR3 DNA sequence: TGTGCCAGCAAATTACAGGGAGGTGGAAACACCATATATTTT.

This clone was detected once. The genes are TRBV5-6 and TRBJ2-5, with D unresolved. V lost 4 bases, J lost 3 bases, and 19 bases lay in between. CDR3 size: 16 residues. The germline CDR1 and CDR2 sequences are SGHDT and YYEEEE. Written as DNA, the CDR3 is TGTGCCAGCAGCGCGTTAGTCCGTCTTGTTGAAGAGACCCAGTACTTC. It codes for CASSALVRLVEETQYF.

V gene TRBV19 combines with J gene TRBJ1-2; TRBD1 is a possible D gene (5 bases). Trimming removed 0 bases from V and 3 bases from J, with 8 bases in between. This CDR3 contains 14 residues. The germline CDR1 and CDR2 sequences are LNHDA and SQIVND (reference sequence). CDR3 loop: CASSIERGDYGYTF. In DNA, the CDR3 is TGTGCCAGTAGTATAGAAAGGGGAGACTATGGCTACACCTTC. Based on the CDR3 plus reference TRBV19 and TRBJ1-2, the full variable domain is DGGITQSPKYLFRKEGQNVTLSCEQNLNHDAMYWYRQDPGQGLRLIYYSQIVNDFQKGDIAEGYSVSREKKESFPLTVTSAQKNPTAFYLCASSIERGDYGYTFGSGTRLTVV.

This clone was detected only once. This chain joins TRBV7-2 and TRBJ2-7; 8 bases are shared with TRBD2. Germline V CDR1 and CDR2: SGHTA, FQGNSA. The CDR3 spans 14 residues. The V and J ends lost 5 bases and 1 base, in that order; junction bases with no gene match: 4. CDR3 loop: CASSKTSASYEQYF. The CDR3 DNA sequence: TGTGCCAGCAGCAAGACTAGCGCATCCTACGAGCAGTACTTC.

This chain's CDR3 is CASSLSIRSYEQYF. CDR3 DNA: TGTGCCAGCAGTTTATCGATTAGGTCCTACGAGCAGTACTTC. The genes are TRBV27 and TRBJ2-7; D gene unclear. Per germline, CDR1 MNHEY and CDR2 SMNVEV (reference sequence). Between the trimmed V and J ends, which lost 0 bases and 1 base, there was a span of 7 bases. The CDR3 totals 14 residues.

There are a few counts of this clone. The chain combines TRBV7-3 with TRBJ2-3; possible D gene TRBD2, 5 bases. Trimming left V 5 bases short and J 2 bases short, with 11 bases between. CDR3 length: 14 amino acids. Germline CDR1 is SGHTA and CDR2 is FQGTGA. CDR3: CASSPSEDTDTQYF. The CDR3 DNA follows: TGTGCCAGCAGCCCCTCGGAGGACACAGATACGCAGTATTTT.

The chain recombines TRBV29-1 with TRBJ2-7; D possibly corresponds to TRBD2 (7 bases). The V end was cut by 3 bases, the J end by 6 bases, with 12 bases between. There are 12 residues in the CDR3. Germline V gene lookup returns CDR1 SQVTM and CDR2 ANQGSEA. This chain's CDR3 is CSVEGGGSEQYF. The CDR3 coding sequence is TGCAGCGTTGAGGGAGGGGGGTCCGAGCAGTACTTC.

The chain links TRBV27 to TRBJ1-3; D gene unclear. Germline V gives CDR1 MNHEY, CDR2 SMNVEV (reference sequence). The germline V and J ends were trimmed by 0 bases and 0 bases, with 9 bases remaining between them. CDR3 length equals 16 residues. CDR3 coding DNA: TGTGCCAGCAGTTTATCAGGTTACCTCTCTGGAAACACCATATATTTT. Its protein product is CASSLSGYLSGNTIYF.